Below are 5 T cell receptor beta chains sequenced from a single sample in a study of blood T cells in healthy people across ages. A second PCR, run for about 7 to 11 cycles, used a sample-barcoded 5' primer plus a J-beta primer mix. TCRdb ran MiXCR on the 5' RACE reads and lists one entry per CDR3 protein. The table records around 670,000 distinct CDR3 sequences, approximately 30% of them present only once. Sequenced input: blood. The source of these receptors is an elderly woman in good health.

V and J are TRBV11-3 and TRBJ2-2; D possibly corresponds to TRBD1 (5 bases). Germline-derived CDR1 and CDR2 are SGHNT and YENEEA. The CDR3 has 14 residues. Trimming took 2 bases from V and 4 from J, leaving 8 bases between them. The CDR3 reads CASSLSRATGELFF. DNA of the CDR3: TGTGCCAGCAGCTTAAGCAGGGCCACCGGGGAGCTGTTTTTT.

This clonotype was seen repeatedly, ten times or more. This chain connects TRBV6-6 to TRBJ2-1; either TRBD1 or TRBD2 may supply D (6 bases each). The CDR3 sequence is 14 residues long. Trimming took 7 bases from V and 7 from J, leaving 17 bases between them. Germline CDR1 is MNHNY and CDR2 is SVGAGI (reference sequence). CDR3 sequence reads: CASKHAGQANEQFF. The CDR3 bases are TGTGCCAGCAAACACGCGGGACAAGCAAATGAGCAGTTCTTC.

The rearrangement joins TRBV7-8 to TRBJ2-7; TRBD2 aligns across 13 bases. The V and J ends lost 4 bases and 5 bases, in that order; junction bases with no gene match: 8. Germline V gene sequence: CDR1 SGHVS, CDR2 FQNEAQ. CDR3 length: 16 amino acids. The CDR3 bases are TGTGCCAGCAGCTCCGGGACTAGCGGGATCAGCGACGAGCAGTACTTC. This encodes CASSSGTSGISDEQYF. The entire variable domain, with the rest obtained from reference TRBV7-8 and TRBJ2-7, is as follows: GAGVSQSPRYKVAKRGQDVALRCDPISGHVSLFWYQQALGQGPEFLTYFQNEAQLDKSGLPSDRFFAERPEGSVSTLKIQRTQQEDSAVYLCASSSGTSGISDEQYFGPGTRLTVT.

At least ten counts were recorded for this clonotype. The chain employs TRBV7-3 and TRBJ1-6; D may be TRBD1 (5 bases). The CDR3 spans 17 residues. Germline V gives CDR1 SGHTA, CDR2 FQGTGA. The V end was cut by 5 bases, the J end by 5 bases, with 19 bases between. CDR3 loop: CASSALQTVANNSPLHF. CDR3 DNA: TGTGCCAGCAGCGCACTTCAGACAGTGGCAAATAATTCACCCCTCCACTTT.

This chain links TRBV20-1 with TRBJ2-5, with 11 bases fitting TRBD2. The CDR3 totals 15 residues. Unmatched junction bases numbered 14, after V lost 3 bases and J lost 11 bases. CDR1 is DFQATT, CDR2 SNEGSKA, per germline (reference sequence). The CDR3 coding sequence is TGCAGTGCTAGGGCTAGCGGGGGGAGAAACAATGAGCAGTACTTC. Translation gives CSARASGGRNNEQYF.